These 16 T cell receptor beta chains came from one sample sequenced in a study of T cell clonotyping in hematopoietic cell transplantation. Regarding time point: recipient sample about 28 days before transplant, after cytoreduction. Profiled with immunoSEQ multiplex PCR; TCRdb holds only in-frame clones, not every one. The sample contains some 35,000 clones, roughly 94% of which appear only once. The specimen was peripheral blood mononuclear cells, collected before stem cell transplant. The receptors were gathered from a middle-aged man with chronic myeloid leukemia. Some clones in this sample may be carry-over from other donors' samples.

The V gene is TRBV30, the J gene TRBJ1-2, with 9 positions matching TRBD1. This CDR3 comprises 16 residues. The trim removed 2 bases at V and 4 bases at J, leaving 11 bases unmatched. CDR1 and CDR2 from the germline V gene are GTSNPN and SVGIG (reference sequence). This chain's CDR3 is CAWSTTGQGFGYGYTF. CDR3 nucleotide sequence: TGTGCCTGGAGTACAACGGGACAGGGATTCGGCTATGGCTACACCTTC.

The CDR3 reads CASMGTGGTGELFF. The CDR3 nucleotides read TGTGCCAGTATGGGGACAGGGGGGACCGGGGAGCTGTTTTTT. The rearrangement joins TRBV19 to TRBJ2-2, with 11 bases that match TRBD1. CDR3 length: 14 amino acids. The V segment lost 7 bases and the J segment 5 bases; nucleotides outside the gene matches: 3. The germline CDR1 and CDR2 sequences are LNHDA and SQIVND (reference sequence).

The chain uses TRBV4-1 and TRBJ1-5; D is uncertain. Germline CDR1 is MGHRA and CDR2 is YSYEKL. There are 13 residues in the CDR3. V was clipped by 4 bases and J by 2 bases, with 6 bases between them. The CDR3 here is CASSPGRNQPQHF. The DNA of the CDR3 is TGCGCCAGCAGCCCGGGCCGCAATCAGCCCCAGCATTTT.

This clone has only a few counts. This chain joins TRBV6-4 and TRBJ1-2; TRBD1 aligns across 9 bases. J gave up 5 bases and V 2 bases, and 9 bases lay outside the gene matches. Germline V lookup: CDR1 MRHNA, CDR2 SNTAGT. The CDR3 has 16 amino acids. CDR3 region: CASSDTPQGAWYGYTF. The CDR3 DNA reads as TGTGCCAGCAGTGACACTCCACAGGGGGCCTGGTATGGCTACACCTTC.

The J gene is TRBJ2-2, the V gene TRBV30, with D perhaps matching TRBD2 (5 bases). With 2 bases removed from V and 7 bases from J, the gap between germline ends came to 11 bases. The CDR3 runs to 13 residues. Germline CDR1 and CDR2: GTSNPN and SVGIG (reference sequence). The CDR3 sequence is CAWSSSRDGELFF. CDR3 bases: TGTGCCTGGAGTTCCAGCCGGGACGGGGAGCTGTTTTTT.

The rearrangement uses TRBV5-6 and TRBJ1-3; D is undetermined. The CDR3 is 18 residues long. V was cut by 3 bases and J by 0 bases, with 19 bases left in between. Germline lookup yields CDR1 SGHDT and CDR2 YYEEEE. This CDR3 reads CASSSNFRYGPSGNTIYF. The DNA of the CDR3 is TGTGCCAGCAGCTCTAACTTTAGGTACGGGCCCTCTGGAAACACCATATATTTT.

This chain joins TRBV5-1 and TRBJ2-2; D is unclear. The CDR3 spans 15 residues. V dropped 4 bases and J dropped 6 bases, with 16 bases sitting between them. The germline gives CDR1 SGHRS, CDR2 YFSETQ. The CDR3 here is CASSGVEETAGELFF. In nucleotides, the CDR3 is TGCGCCAGCAGCGGTGTAGAAGAAACGGCCGGGGAGCTGTTTTTT.

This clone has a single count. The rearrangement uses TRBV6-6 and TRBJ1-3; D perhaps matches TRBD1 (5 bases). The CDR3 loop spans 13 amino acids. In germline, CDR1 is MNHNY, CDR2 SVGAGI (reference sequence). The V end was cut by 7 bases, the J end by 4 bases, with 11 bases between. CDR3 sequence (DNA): TGTGCCAGCATGGAGGGGTCCGGAAACACCATATATTTT. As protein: CASMEGSGNTIYF.

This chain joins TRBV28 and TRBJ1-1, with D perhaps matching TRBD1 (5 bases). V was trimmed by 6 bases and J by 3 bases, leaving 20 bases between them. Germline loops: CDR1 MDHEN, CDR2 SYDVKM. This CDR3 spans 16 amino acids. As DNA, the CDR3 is TGTGCCAGCAGCCTACCAGGGTCTGGGAGCTACACTGAAGCTTTCTTT. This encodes CASSLPGSGSYTEAFF.

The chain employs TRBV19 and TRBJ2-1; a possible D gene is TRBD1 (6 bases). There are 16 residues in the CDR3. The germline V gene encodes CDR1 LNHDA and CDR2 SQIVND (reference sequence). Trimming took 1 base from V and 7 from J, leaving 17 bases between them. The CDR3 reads CASSIGGQRTGNEQFF. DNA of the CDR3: TGTGCCAGTAGTATAGGGGGGCAGCGGACGGGTAATGAGCAGTTCTTC. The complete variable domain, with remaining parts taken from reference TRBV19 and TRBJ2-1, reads DGGITQSPKYLFRKEGQNVTLSCEQNLNHDAMYWYRQDPGQGLRLIYYSQIVNDFQKGDIAEGYSVSREKKESFPLTVTSAQKNPTAFYLCASSIGGQRTGNEQFFGPGTRLTVL.

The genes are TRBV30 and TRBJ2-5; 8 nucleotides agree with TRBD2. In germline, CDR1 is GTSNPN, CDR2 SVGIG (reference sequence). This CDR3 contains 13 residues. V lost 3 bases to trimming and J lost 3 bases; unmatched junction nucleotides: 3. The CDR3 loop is CAWRGSGEETQYF. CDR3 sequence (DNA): TGTGCCTGGAGGGGTAGCGGGGAAGAGACCCAGTACTTC.

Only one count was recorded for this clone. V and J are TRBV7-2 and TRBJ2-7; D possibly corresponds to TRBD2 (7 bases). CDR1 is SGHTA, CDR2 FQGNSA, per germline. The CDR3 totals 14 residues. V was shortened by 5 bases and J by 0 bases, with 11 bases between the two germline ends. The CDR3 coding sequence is TGTGCCAGCAGCCGGGGGGCGGGCTCCTACGAGCAGTACTTC. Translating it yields CASSRGAGSYEQYF.

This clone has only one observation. For the CDR3, the DNA is TGTGCCAGCAGCTTGCAGCCGGGCTCCTACAATGAGCAGTTCTTC. It is translated as CASSLQPGSYNEQFF. The V gene is TRBV7-3, the J gene TRBJ2-1; D call uncertain. The length of the CDR3 is 15 residues. The germline V and J ends were trimmed by 3 bases and 0 bases, with 9 bases remaining between them. Germline lookup yields CDR1 SGHTA and CDR2 FQGTGA.

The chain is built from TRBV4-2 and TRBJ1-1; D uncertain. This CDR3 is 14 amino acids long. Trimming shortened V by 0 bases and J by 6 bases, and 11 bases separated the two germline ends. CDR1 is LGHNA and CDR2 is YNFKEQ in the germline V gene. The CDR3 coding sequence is TGTGCCAGCAGCCAAGAGGTAGGGAAGTCTGAAGCTTTCTTT. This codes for CASSQEVGKSEAFF.

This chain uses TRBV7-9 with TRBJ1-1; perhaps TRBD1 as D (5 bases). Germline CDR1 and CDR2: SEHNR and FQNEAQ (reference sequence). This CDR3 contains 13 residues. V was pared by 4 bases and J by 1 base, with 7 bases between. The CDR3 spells CASSYGGNTEAFF. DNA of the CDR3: TGTGCCAGCAGCTACGGGGGGAACACTGAAGCTTTCTTT.

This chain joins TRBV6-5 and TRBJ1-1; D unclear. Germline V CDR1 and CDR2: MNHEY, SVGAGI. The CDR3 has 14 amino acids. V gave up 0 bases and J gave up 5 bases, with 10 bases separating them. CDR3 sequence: CASSYSRGSTEAFF. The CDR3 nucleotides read TGTGCCAGCAGTTACTCGCGGGGTTCAACTGAAGCTTTCTTT.